These T cell receptor beta chains were read from a single sample in a study of OX40 agonist ivuxolimab in advanced cancers. Some clones are missing from TCRdb's copy, which holds only in-frame ones; the method was immunoSEQ multiplex PCR. Of about 20,000 clones detected, approximately 80% appear once; the ten largest clones hold 15% to 20%. The sample in question was CD4+ or CD8+ T cells sorted from blood, obtained in a trial of the OX40 agonist ivuxolimab. The receptors originated from an adult with an advanced solid tumor such as melanoma, head and neck, liver or kidney cancer. The CDR3 runs from the conserved cysteine through the conserved F or W. D genes are given only for firm matches. Not every row has a clone size; where given, it reads once, few, many or a size class.

cdr3_aa cdr3_nt v_call d_call j_call clone_size
CASSLGTSGGDTQYF TGTGCCAGCAGCCTCGGGACTAGCGGGGGAGATACGCAGTATTTT TRBV7-2 TRBD2 TRBJ2-3 NA
CASTRRQYVNTEAFF TGTGCCAGTACCCGCAGACAGTATGTGAACACTGAAGCTTTCTTT TRBV19 NA TRBJ1-1 NA
CSVEGAGESYTF TGCAGCGTTGAAGGGGCAGGGGAGAGCTACACCTTC TRBV29-1 NA TRBJ1-2 NA
CATSREGVTYEQYF TGTGCCACCAGCAGAGAGGGCGTGACCTACGAGCAGTACTTC TRBV15 NA TRBJ2-7 NA
CASSLTESWEQFF TGTGCCAGCAGCTTAACTGAATCCTGGGAGCAGTTCTTC TRBV7-2 NA TRBJ2-1 NA
CASSLSRGATEAFF TGTGCCAGCAGCTTAAGCAGGGGGGCCACTGAAGCTTTCTTT TRBV11-2 TRBD1 TRBJ1-1 NA
CASSANSPEQYF TGTGCCAGCAGCGCGAACAGTCCCGAGCAGTACTTC TRBV7-8 NA TRBJ2-7 NA
CASSPGQNTEAFF TGCGCCAGCAGCCCAGGACAGAACACTGAAGCTTTCTTT TRBV5-1 NA TRBJ1-1 NA
CASSLGAGGPGETQYF TGTGCCAGCAGCTTGGGTGCGGGGGGGCCGGGTGAGACCCAGTACTTC TRBV7-9 TRBD2 TRBJ2-5 NA
CATSRDDRSNADTQYF TGTGCCACCAGCAGAGATGATAGAAGCAACGCAGATACGCAGTATTTT TRBV15 NA TRBJ2-3 few
CASSLEVLNLNTEAFF TGTGCCAGCAGCTTAGAGGTCCTAAACCTGAACACTGAAGCTTTCTTT TRBV11-1 NA TRBJ1-1 NA
CASSWSGGSYEQYF TGTGCCAGTAGTTGGTCAGGGGGCTCCTACGAGCAGTACTTC TRBV19 TRBD1 TRBJ2-7 NA
CASEPRTSLYNEQFF TGTGCCAGCGAACCCCGGACTAGCCTCTACAATGAGCAGTTCTTC TRBV7-9 TRBD2 TRBJ2-1 NA
CATSVRRGGSYEQYF TGTGCCACCTCGGTTCGGCGGGGGGGTTCCTACGAGCAGTACTTC TRBV15 TRBD2 TRBJ2-7 NA
CATSNYRQGLPGELFF TGTGCCACCAGCAACTACCGACAGGGTTTACCCGGGGAGCTGTTTTTT TRBV15 TRBD1 TRBJ2-2 NA
CASSFIDGSYEQYF TGTGCCAGCAGTTTTATCGACGGCTCCTACGAGCAGTACTTC TRBV27 NA TRBJ2-7 medium-sized
CASSPRSNTGELFF TGTGCCAGCAGCCCCCGGTCGAACACCGGGGAGCTGTTTTTT TRBV7-9 NA TRBJ2-2 once
CASSYDRGYEQYF TGTGCCAGCAGTTACGACAGGGGCTACGAGCAGTACTTC TRBV6-5 TRBD1 TRBJ2-7 NA
CASSQTGDNSPLHF TGTGCCAGCAGTCAGACAGGGGATAATTCACCCCTCCACTTT TRBV6-5 TRBD1 TRBJ1-6 NA
CASKTGNTEAFF TGTGCCAGCAAGACAGGGAACACTGAAGCTTTCTTT TRBV19 NA TRBJ1-1 NA
CASSGGPFNYGYTF TGTGCCAGCAGTGGCGGACCCTTTAACTATGGCTACACCTTC TRBV25-1 NA TRBJ1-2 NA
CASSYSRLAGRSDTQYF TGTGCCAGCAGCTACTCCAGACTAGCGGGGAGATCCGATACGCAGTATTTT TRBV5-6 TRBD2 TRBJ2-3 few
CASSLGSGLSTDTQYF TGTGCCAGCAGCTTAGGGTCCGGTCTCAGCACAGATACGCAGTATTTT TRBV7-7 NA TRBJ2-3 once
CASSFGQGSQPQHF TGTGCCAGCAGCTTCGGCCAGGGGAGTCAGCCCCAGCATTTT TRBV5-8 NA TRBJ1-5 NA
CASSQVSRSSYNEQFF TGCGCCAGCAGCCAAGTAAGCAGGAGCTCCTACAATGAGCAGTTCTTC TRBV4-3 NA TRBJ2-1 NA
CASSTRGGLDEQFF TGTGCCAGCAGCACCCGGGGGGGCCTTGATGAGCAGTTCTTC TRBV4-2 TRBD2 TRBJ2-1 NA
CASSSELGPGELFF TGTGCCAGCAGCTCCGAGCTGGGTCCCGGGGAGCTGTTTTTT TRBV6-5 NA TRBJ2-2 NA
CASSQVGDQPQHF TGCGCCAGCAGCCAAGTAGGAGATCAGCCCCAGCATTTT TRBV4-1 NA TRBJ1-5 NA
CASSLGTGEDQPQHF TGTGCCAGCTCACTGGGGACAGGGGAAGATCAGCCCCAGCATTTT TRBV18 TRBD1 TRBJ1-5 NA
CASSHGGTGNTIYF TGCGCCAGCAGCCACGGGGGTACTGGAAACACCATATATTTT TRBV4-3 NA TRBJ1-3 medium-sized
CASSGVYEQYF TGTGCCAGCAGTGGAGTCTACGAGCAGTACTTC TRBV7-2 NA TRBJ2-7 NA
CASSPTGNQHYSNQPQHF TGTGCCAGCAGTCCAACAGGGAACCAACATTATAGCAATCAGCCCCAGCATTTT TRBV27 NA TRBJ1-5 medium-sized
CASSVDSGGADEQFF TGTGCCAGCAGTGTGGATAGCGGGGGGGCAGATGAGCAGTTCTTC TRBV2 TRBD2 TRBJ2-1 few
CSSPEGETQYF TGCAGTTCCCCCGAAGGAGAGACCCAGTACTTC TRBV29-1 NA TRBJ2-5 NA
CASSQDGQTTEAFF TGTGCCAGCAGCCAAGACGGACAGACGACTGAAGCTTTCTTT TRBV4-2 NA TRBJ1-1 NA
CTSSQGGGWVTEAFF TGCACCAGCAGCCAAGGGGGTGGCTGGGTCACTGAAGCTTTCTTT TRBV1 NA TRBJ1-1 few
CASSGRGAEQYF TGTGCCAGCAGCGGGCGGGGTGCCGAGCAGTACTTC TRBV6-9 NA TRBJ2-7 NA
CASSLVGDTQYF TGTGCCAGCAGCTTGGTAGGGGATACGCAGTATTTT TRBV5-4 NA TRBJ2-3 NA
CASSGVYEQYF TGTGCCAGCAGTGGAGTCTACGAGCAGTACTTC TRBV6-4 NA TRBJ2-7 NA
CASSQDPGQDPYGYTF TGCGCCAGCAGCCAAGACCCAGGTCAAGACCCATATGGCTACACCTTC TRBV4-1 NA TRBJ1-2 few